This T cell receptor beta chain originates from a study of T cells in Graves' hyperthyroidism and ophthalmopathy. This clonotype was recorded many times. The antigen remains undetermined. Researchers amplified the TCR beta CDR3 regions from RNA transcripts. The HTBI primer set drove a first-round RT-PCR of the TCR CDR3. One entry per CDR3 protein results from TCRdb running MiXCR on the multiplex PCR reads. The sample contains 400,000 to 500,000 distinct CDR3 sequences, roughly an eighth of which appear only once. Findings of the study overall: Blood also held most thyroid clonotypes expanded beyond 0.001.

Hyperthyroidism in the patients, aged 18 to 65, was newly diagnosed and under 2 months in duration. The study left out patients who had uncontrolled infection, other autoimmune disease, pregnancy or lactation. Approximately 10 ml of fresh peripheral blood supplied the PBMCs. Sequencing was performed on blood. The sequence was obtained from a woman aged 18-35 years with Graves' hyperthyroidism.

CDR3 in amino acids: CASSPLMRGTEAFF. CDR3 in DNA: TGTGCCAGCAGTCCCCTTATGAGGGGCACTGAAGCTTTCTTT. The chain couples TRBV27 to TRBJ1-1; a weak D match, TRBD1 (5 bases). The CDR3 is 14 amino acids. Looked up from germline, CDR1 is MNHEY and CDR2 is SMNVEV (reference sequence). V lost 5 bases and J 4 bases, leaving 14 bases between the germline ends.